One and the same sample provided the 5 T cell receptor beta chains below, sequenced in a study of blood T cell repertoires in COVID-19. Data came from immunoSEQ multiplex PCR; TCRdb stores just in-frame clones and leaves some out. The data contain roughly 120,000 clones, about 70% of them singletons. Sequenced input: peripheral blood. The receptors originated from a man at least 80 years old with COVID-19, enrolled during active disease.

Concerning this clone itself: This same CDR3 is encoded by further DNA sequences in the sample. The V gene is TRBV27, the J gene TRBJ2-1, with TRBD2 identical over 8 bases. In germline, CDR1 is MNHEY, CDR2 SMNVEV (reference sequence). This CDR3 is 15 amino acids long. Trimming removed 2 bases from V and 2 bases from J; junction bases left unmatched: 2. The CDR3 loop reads CASSLSSGTYNEQFF. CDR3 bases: TGTGCCAGCAGTTTAAGTAGCGGGACCTACAATGAGCAGTTCTTC.

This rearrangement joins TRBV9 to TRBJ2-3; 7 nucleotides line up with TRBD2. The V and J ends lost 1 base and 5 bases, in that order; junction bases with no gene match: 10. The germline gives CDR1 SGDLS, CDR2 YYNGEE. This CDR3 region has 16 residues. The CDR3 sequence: CASSVKGVGGVDTQYF. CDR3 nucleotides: TGTGCCAGCAGCGTAAAGGGAGTGGGAGGGGTAGATACGCAGTATTTT.

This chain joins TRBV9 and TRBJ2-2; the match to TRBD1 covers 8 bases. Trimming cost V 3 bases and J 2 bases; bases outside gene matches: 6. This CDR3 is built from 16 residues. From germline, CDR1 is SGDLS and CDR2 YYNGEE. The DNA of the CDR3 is TGTGCCAGCAGCGCCCGGGACAGGATAAACACCGGGGAGCTGTTTTTT. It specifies CASSARDRINTGELFF.

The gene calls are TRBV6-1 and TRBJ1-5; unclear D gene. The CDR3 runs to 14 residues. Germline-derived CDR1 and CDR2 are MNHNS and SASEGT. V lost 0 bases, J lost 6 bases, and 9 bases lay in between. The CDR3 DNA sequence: TGTGCCAGCAGTGAAGCCAGGTTCATTCAGCCCCAGCATTTT. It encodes CASSEARFIQPQHF.

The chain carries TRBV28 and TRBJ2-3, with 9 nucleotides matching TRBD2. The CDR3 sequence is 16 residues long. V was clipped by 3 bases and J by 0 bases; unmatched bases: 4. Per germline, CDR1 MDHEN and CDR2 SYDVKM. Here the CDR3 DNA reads TGTGCCAGCAGTTTTGGGCTAGCGGGGAGCACAGATACGCAGTATTTT. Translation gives CASSFGLAGSTDTQYF.